The clone carrying this TCR beta chain was picked up one time. The data stem from a study of blood T cell repertoires in COVID-19. Study in general: The study counted Cohort 3 donors as recovered given two negative PCRs, clearance, or symptom resolution.

TCRdb's table, derived via immunoSEQ multiplex PCR, lists solely in-frame clones and lacks some. The sample holds 250,000 to 300,000 clones, 88% seen once. The length of the CDR3 is 12 residues. V dropped 1 base and J dropped 6 bases, with 6 bases sitting between them. Germline lookup yields CDR1 SNHLY and CDR2 FYNNEI. V is TRBV2 and J is TRBJ1-2; possible D gene TRBD1, 5 bases. This sequence was found in a woman in her sixties or seventies in a cohort exposed to, infected with or recovered from COVID-19 (not recorded which). The sequenced sample was PBMCs or T cells enriched from blood (not recorded which). Written as DNA, the CDR3 is TGTGCCAGCAGTGAAGAGGGGAATGGCTACACCTTC. Protein product: CASSEEGNGYTF.